The clone carrying this T cell receptor (beta chain) was picked up one time. The data belong to a study of T cell changes during pregnancy in multiple sclerosis. The V gene lost 1 base and the J gene lost 3 bases, with 13 bases spanning the gap. CDR3 size: 15 residues. Germline V lookup: CDR1 SGHDT, CDR2 YYEEEE. This table comes from immunoSEQ multiplex PCR, and its TCRdb copy is limited to in-frame clones, with some not included. The sample has approximately 99,000 clones; 85% to 95% are singletons. The source was peripheral blood, collected after pregnancy. This clonotype was obtained from a female donor with multiple sclerosis, enrolled in a pregnancy study. This rearrangement joins TRBV5-6 to TRBJ1-2; D gene ambiguous. The CDR3 DNA reads TGTGCCAGCAGCTTGTATCGGGTACCACACTATGGCTACACCTTC. Translating it yields CASSLYRVPHYGYTF.